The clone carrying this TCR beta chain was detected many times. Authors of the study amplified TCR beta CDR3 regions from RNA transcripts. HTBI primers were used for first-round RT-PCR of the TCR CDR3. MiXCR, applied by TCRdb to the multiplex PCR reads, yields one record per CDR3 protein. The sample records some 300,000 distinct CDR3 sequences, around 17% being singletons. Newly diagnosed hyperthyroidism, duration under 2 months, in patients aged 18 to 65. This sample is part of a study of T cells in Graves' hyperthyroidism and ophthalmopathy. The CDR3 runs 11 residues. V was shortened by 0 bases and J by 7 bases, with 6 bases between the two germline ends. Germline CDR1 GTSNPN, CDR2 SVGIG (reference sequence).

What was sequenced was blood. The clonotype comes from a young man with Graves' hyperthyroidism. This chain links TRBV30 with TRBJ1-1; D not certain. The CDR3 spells CAWSVRVEAFF. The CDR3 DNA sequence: TGTGCCTGGAGTGTAAGGGTTGAAGCTTTCTTT.